These 26 T cell receptor beta chains were all obtained from the same sample, sequenced in a study of shared clonotypes between healthy human individuals. The method was immunoSEQ multiplex PCR; TCRdb's version includes in-frame clones alone and lacks a portion of them. This table holds millions of clones, around 94% found once. What was sequenced was naive CD4+ T cells sorted from blood. Documented subset: CD45RA+ positively selected. These TCRs come from a man between 18 and 35 years old in good health.

In DNA, the CDR3 is TGTGCCAGCAGTTTAAGACTCGGGGGCACAGATACGCAGTATTTT. Its translation is CASSLRLGGTDTQYF. The J gene is TRBJ2-3, the V gene TRBV6-5; D might be TRBD2 (5 bases). Trimming removed 4 bases from V and 1 base from J, with 12 bases in between. CDR3 size: 15 residues. The germline V gene has CDR1 MNHEY and CDR2 SVGAGI.

This clone showed up just a few times. The chain joins TRBV9 to TRBJ2-2; D is ambiguous. From germline, CDR1 is SGDLS and CDR2 YYNGEE. The length of the CDR3 is 13 residues. Trimming took 3 bases from V and 1 from J, leaving 4 bases between them. CDR3 coding DNA: TGTGCCAGCAGCGAAGGGAACACCGGGGAGCTGTTTTTT. This codes for CASSEGNTGELFF. Complete variable domain (other parts from reference TRBV9 and TRBJ2-2): DSGVTQTPKHLITATGQRVTLRCSPRSGDLSVYWYQQSLDQGLQFLIQYYNGEERAKGNILERFSAQQFPDLHSELNLSSLELGDSALYFCASSEGNTGELFFGEGSRLTVL.

The J gene is TRBJ2-7, the V gene TRBV25-1; D possibly corresponds to TRBD2 (6 bases). The CDR3 covers 15 residues. Germline loops: CDR1 MGHDK, CDR2 SYGVNS. The V gene lost 4 bases and the J gene lost 2 bases, with 15 bases spanning the gap. The CDR3 spells CASSGAGRIAYEQYF. The CDR3 coding sequence is TGTGCCAGCAGTGGGGCGGGACGGATTGCCTACGAGCAGTACTTC.

This clone was counted once. The CDR3 sequence is CASSARQGYGANVLTF. CDR3 coding DNA: TGTGCCAGCAGCGCCAGACAGGGCTATGGGGCCAACGTCCTGACTTTC. The rearrangement links TRBV9 to TRBJ2-6; 7 bases fit TRBD1. The germline CDR1 and CDR2 sequences are SGDLS and YYNGEE. This CDR3 region has 16 residues. V shed 3 bases and J 3 bases; nucleotides not matched to a gene: 6.

This chain uses TRBV27 with TRBJ1-2; D may be TRBD1 (6 bases). Germline values: CDR1 MNHEY, CDR2 SMNVEV (reference sequence). The CDR3 contains 15 residues. V lost 5 bases to trimming and J lost 5 bases, with 18 bases between them. CDR3 DNA: TGTGCCAGCAGTGTGGACGGACAGATTCCTTATGGCTACACCTTC. Translated, it gives CASSVDGQIPYGYTF.

There are a few counts of this clone. The chain joins TRBV19 to TRBJ1-5, with D maybe TRBD1 (5 bases). Germline V gene lookup returns CDR1 LNHDA and CDR2 SQIVND (reference sequence). The CDR3 totals 12 residues. Trimming left V 7 bases short and J 6 bases short, with 10 bases between. This chain's CDR3 is CASNEGPQPQHF. The CDR3 nucleotides are TGTGCCAGTAACGAGGGGCCTCAGCCCCAGCATTTT. The variable domain in full, completed from reference TRBV19 and TRBJ1-5, reads DGGITQSPKYLFRKEGQNVTLSCEQNLNHDAMYWYRQDPGQGLRLIYYSQIVNDFQKGDIAEGYSVSREKKESFPLTVTSAQKNPTAFYLCASNEGPQPQHFGDGTRLSIL.

V and J are TRBV10-2 and TRBJ2-1; D unclear. V was cut by 3 bases and J by 4 bases, with 10 bases left in between. This CDR3 spans 14 amino acids. Germline V CDR1 and CDR2: WSHSY, SAAADI. CDR3: CASSDSRRYNEQFF. As DNA, the CDR3 is TGCGCCAGCAGTGACTCTAGAAGGTACAATGAGCAGTTCTTC.

The V and J genes are TRBV5-1 and TRBJ2-7; 9 positions match TRBD2. The CDR3 runs to 15 residues. The V gene's germline CDR1 is SGHRS and CDR2 YFSETQ. V was clipped by 2 bases and J by 0 bases; unmatched bases: 3. The CDR3 region is CASSLAGGFSYEQYF. The CDR3 bases are TGCGCCAGCAGCTTAGCGGGGGGCTTCTCCTACGAGCAGTACTTC.

The V call is TRBV7-2, the J call TRBJ2-1; tentatively, D is TRBD2 (6 bases). The V end lost 1 base, the J end lost 6 bases, and 10 bases lay between the germline ends. The CDR3 sequence is 14 residues long. In germline, CDR1 is SGHTA, CDR2 FQGNSA. CDR3 protein: CASSLDFSGNEQFF. The CDR3, as DNA: TGTGCCAGCAGCTTAGATTTTAGCGGCAATGAGCAGTTCTTC.

The chain carries TRBV19 and TRBJ2-2; D uncertain. This CDR3 is built from 14 residues. Germline V CDR1 and CDR2: LNHDA, SQIVND (reference sequence). The ends were cut back, 3 bases at V and 9 bases at J, with 14 bases in the middle. DNA of the CDR3: TGTGCCAGTAGTATGGGATCATCTCGTCGGGAGCTGTTTTTT. Residues: CASSMGSSRRELFF.

The gene calls are TRBV5-1 and TRBJ2-1; 11 bases line up with TRBD2. Germline V lookup: CDR1 SGHRS, CDR2 YFSETQ. The CDR3 is 16 amino acids. The ends lost 4 bases at V and 7 bases at J; junction bases unmatched: 10. CDR3 residues: CASSQRLAGPPNEQFF. CDR3 nucleotides: TGCGCCAGCAGCCAAAGACTAGCGGGGCCGCCAAATGAGCAGTTCTTC.

The chain carries TRBV2 and TRBJ1-4; 7 bases agree with TRBD1. Per germline, CDR1 SNHLY and CDR2 FYNNEI. The CDR3 is 14 residues long. With 6 bases clipped from V and 3 bases from J, the junction kept 4 bases outside the gene matches. The CDR3 nucleotides are TGTGCCAGCAGGAGGGACAGATCTAATGAAAAACTGTTTTTT. Residues: CASRRDRSNEKLFF.

The chain carries TRBV6-6 and TRBJ1-6, with 7 bases lining up with TRBD1. CDR3 length: 14 residues. Germline V CDR1 and CDR2: MNHNY, SVGAGI (reference sequence). The V segment lost 6 bases and the J segment 10 bases; nucleotides outside the gene matches: 9. The CDR3 region has the DNA TGTGCCAGCAGCTACCGGACAGGAACCTCACCCCTCCACTTT. This gives the protein CASSYRTGTSPLHF.

The rearrangement uses TRBV5-6 and TRBJ2-6; a weak D match, TRBD1 (6 bases). CDR3 length: 17 residues. Germline CDR1 SGHDT, CDR2 YYEEEE. The V end lost 4 bases, the J end lost 2 bases, and 16 bases lay between the germline ends. The CDR3 sequence: CASSETRGWTGANVLTF. The CDR3 DNA follows: TGTGCCAGCAGCGAAACCAGGGGTTGGACTGGGGCCAACGTCCTGACTTTC.

V is TRBV28 and J is TRBJ1-2, with 8 positions matching TRBD1. This CDR3 has 15 residues. J was trimmed by 4 bases and V by 6 bases; bases with no gene match: 10. CDR1 is MDHEN, CDR2 SYDVKM, per germline. CDR3 residues: CASSSITGGTYGYTF. In DNA, the CDR3 is TGTGCCAGCAGCTCTATTACAGGGGGAACCTATGGCTACACCTTC.

The rearrangement joins TRBV19 to TRBJ1-2; 7 bases align to TRBD1. The CDR3 is made up of 14 amino acids. Germline CDR1 is LNHDA and CDR2 is SQIVND (reference sequence). With V trimmed by 6 bases and J by 3 bases, 7 bases remained unmatched. CDR3 nucleotide sequence: TGTGCCAGTAGCCCTCCGACAGGGTACTATGGCTACACCTTC. This sequence encodes CASSPPTGYYGYTF.

The chain combines TRBV10-3 with TRBJ2-5; maybe TRBD1 (5 bases). The CDR3 extends over 12 amino acids. Germline V gene sequence: CDR1 ENHRY, CDR2 SYGVKD. Trimming took off 11 bases at V and 3 bases at J, with 13 bases between the two ends. CDR3 sequence (DNA): TGTGCCGCCAAGGGGTCCAAAGAGACCCAGTACTTC. Amino acids: CAAKGSKETQYF.

The chain combines TRBV4-3 with TRBJ2-3; weak D call: TRBD1 (6 bases). The V gene lost 1 base and the J gene lost 2 bases, with 16 bases spanning the gap. The CDR3 consists of 17 residues. Germline V lookup: CDR1 LGHNA, CDR2 YSLEER. The CDR3 loop is CASSQGRPGVVTDTQYF. CDR3 nucleotide sequence: TGCGCCAGCAGCCAAGGGCGGCCAGGGGTCGTCACAGATACGCAGTATTTT.

V usage is TRBV7-9 and J usage is TRBJ2-7; maybe TRBD2 (6 bases). This CDR3 is built from 15 residues. Trimming removed 6 bases at V and 2 bases at J, with 17 bases between. CDR1 SEHNR and CDR2 FQNEAQ come from the germline V gene (reference sequence). The CDR3 DNA follows: TGTGCCAGCAGTCGAGGGCGGGATAAGGCCTACGAGCAGTACTTC. Translated: CASSRGRDKAYEQYF. Variable domain in full (rest from reference TRBV7-9 and TRBJ2-7): DTGVSQNPRHKITKRGQNVTFRCDPISEHNRLYWYRQTLGQGPEFLTYFQNEAQLEKSRLLSDRFSAERPKGSFSTLEIQRTEQGDSAMYLCASSRGRDKAYEQYFGPGTRLTVT.

This clone was picked up one time. The chain employs TRBV30 and TRBJ2-7; 9 nucleotides line up with TRBD2. Losses at the gene ends were 1 base for V and 7 bases for J; bases not matched to a gene: 11. This CDR3 region has 15 residues. Germline-derived CDR1 and CDR2 are GTSNPN and SVGIG (reference sequence). CDR3 loop: CAWSGASGGRGEQYF. DNA for the CDR3: TGTGCCTGGAGTGGAGCGAGCGGGGGGCGAGGGGAGCAGTACTTC.

V is TRBV28 and J is TRBJ2-7, with TRBD2 identical over 13 bases. The CDR3 extends over 16 amino acids. CDR1 MDHEN and CDR2 SYDVKM come from the germline V gene. Unmatched junction bases numbered 12, after V lost 6 bases and J lost 7 bases. Here the CDR3 reads CASRNGLAGALREQYF. The CDR3 bases are TGTGCCAGCAGAAACGGACTAGCGGGGGCCTTGAGGGAGCAGTACTTC.

The genes are TRBV6-4 and TRBJ2-2; D may be TRBD1 or TRBD2 (5 bases each). With 2 bases removed from V and 6 bases from J, the gap between germline ends came to 10 bases. CDR1 is MRHNA, CDR2 SNTAGT, per germline. The CDR3 contains 14 residues. CDR3 bases: TGTGCCAGCAGTGACAGTCGGGGCCCCGGGGAGCTGTTTTTT. Its translation: CASSDSRGPGELFF.

The chain joins TRBV19 to TRBJ2-7; tentatively, D is TRBD1 (6 bases). V was pared by 1 base and J by 2 bases, with 9 bases between. Germline V gene data show CDR1 as LNHDA and CDR2 as SQIVND (reference sequence). This CDR3 is 14 amino acids long. For the CDR3, the DNA is TGTGCCAGTAGTATAGGGACAGCTACCTACGAGCAGTACTTC. Amino acids: CASSIGTATYEQYF. The full variable domain, completed using reference TRBV19 and TRBJ2-7, is DGGITQSPKYLFRKEGQNVTLSCEQNLNHDAMYWYRQDPGQGLRLIYYSQIVNDFQKGDIAEGYSVSREKKESFPLTVTSAQKNPTAFYLCASSIGTATYEQYFGPGTRLTVT.

This chain joins TRBV5-6 and TRBJ2-5; TRBD1 agrees at 8 bases. The CDR3 totals 15 residues. V gave up 3 bases and J gave up 4 bases; unmatched junction bases: 8. The germline gives CDR1 SGHDT, CDR2 YYEEEE. CDR3 nucleotides: TGTGCCAGCAGCTCTTTGACAGGGGCGAGAGAGACCCAGTACTTC. This translates into CASSSLTGARETQYF. The complete variable domain, with remaining parts taken from reference TRBV5-6 and TRBJ2-5, reads DAGVTQSPTHLIKTRGQQVTLRCSPKSGHDTVSWYQQALGQGPQFIFQYYEEEERQRGNFPDRFSGHQFPNYSSELNVNALLLGDSALYLCASSSLTGARETQYFGPGTRLLVL.

The chain carries TRBV28 and TRBJ2-7; 9 bases are shared with TRBD2. After removal of 5 bases from V and 6 bases from J, the junction contained 8 bases not matched to a gene. CDR1 is MDHEN, CDR2 SYDVKM, per germline. The CDR3 has 14 amino acids. CDR3 loop: CASSSGTSYSEQYF. CDR3 DNA: TGTGCCAGCAGTAGCGGGACTAGCTATAGCGAGCAGTACTTC.

CDR3 protein: CASSVEGYGANVLTF. In DNA form, the CDR3 reads TGTGCCAGCAGTGTCGAAGGGTATGGGGCCAACGTCCTGACTTTC. This chain joins TRBV6-4 and TRBJ2-6, with D unresolved. V dropped 4 bases and J dropped 3 bases, with 10 bases sitting between them. Germline loops: CDR1 MRHNA, CDR2 SNTAGT. CDR3 length equals 15 residues.